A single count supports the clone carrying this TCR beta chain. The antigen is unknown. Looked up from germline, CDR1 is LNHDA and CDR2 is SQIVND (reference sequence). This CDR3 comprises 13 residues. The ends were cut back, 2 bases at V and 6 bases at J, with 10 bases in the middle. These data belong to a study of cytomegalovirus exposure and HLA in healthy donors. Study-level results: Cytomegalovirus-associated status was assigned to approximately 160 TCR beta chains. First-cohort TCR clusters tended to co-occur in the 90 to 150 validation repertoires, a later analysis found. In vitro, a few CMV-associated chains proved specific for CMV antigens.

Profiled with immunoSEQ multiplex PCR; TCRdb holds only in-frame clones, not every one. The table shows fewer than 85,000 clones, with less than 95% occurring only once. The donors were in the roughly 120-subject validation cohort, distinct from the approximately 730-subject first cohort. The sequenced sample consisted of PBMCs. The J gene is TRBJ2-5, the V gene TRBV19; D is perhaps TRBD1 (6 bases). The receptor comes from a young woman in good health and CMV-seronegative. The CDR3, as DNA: TGTGCCAGTAGTATAAGCAGGGACAAGACCCAGTACTTC. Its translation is CASSISRDKTQYF.